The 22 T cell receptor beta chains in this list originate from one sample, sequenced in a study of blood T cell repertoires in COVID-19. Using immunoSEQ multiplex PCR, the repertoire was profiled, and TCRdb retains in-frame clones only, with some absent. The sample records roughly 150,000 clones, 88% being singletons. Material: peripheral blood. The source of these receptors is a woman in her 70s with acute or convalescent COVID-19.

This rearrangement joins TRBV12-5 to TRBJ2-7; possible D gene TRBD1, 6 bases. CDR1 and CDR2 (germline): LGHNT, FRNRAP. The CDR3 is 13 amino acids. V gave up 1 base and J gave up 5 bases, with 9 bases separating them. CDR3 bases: TGTGCTAGTGGTTTGGGGACAGTCGACGAGCAGTACTTC. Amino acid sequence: CASGLGTVDEQYF.

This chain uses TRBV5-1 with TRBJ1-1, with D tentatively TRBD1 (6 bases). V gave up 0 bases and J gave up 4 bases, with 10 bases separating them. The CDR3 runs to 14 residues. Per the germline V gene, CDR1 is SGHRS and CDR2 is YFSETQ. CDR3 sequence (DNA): TGCGCCAGCAGCTTGGAACAGGGTCTCACTGAAGCTTTCTTT. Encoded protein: CASSLEQGLTEAFF. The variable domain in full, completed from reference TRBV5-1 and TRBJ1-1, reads KAGVTQTPRYLIKTRGQQVTLSCSPISGHRSVSWYQQTPGQGLQFLFEYFSETQRNKGNFPGRFSGRQFSNSRSEMNVSTLELGDSALYLCASSLEQGLTEAFFGQGTRLTVV.

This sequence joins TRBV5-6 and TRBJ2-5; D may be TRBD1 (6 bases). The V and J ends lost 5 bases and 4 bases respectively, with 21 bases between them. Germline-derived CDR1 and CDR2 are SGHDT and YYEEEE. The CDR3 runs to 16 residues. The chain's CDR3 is CASSDSGARILETQYF. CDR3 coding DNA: TGTGCCAGCAGTGACTCAGGGGCGAGAATTTTAGAGACCCAGTACTTC.

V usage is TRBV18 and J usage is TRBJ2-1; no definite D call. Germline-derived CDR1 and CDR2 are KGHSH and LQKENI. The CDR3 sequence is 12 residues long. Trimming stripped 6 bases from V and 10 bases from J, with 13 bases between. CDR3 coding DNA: TGTGCCAGCTCCCCATCACTACGGGAGCAGTTCTTC. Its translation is CASSPSLREQFF.

CDR3 sequence (DNA): TGTGCCATCAAAGGGGGGGCGGAGACCCAGTACTTC. This gives the protein CAIKGGAETQYF. V usage is TRBV10-3 and J usage is TRBJ2-5; possible D gene TRBD2, 7 bases. The germline V gene encodes CDR1 ENHRY and CDR2 SYGVKD. This CDR3 is 12 amino acids long. V lost 7 bases and J 5 bases, leaving 11 bases between the germline ends.

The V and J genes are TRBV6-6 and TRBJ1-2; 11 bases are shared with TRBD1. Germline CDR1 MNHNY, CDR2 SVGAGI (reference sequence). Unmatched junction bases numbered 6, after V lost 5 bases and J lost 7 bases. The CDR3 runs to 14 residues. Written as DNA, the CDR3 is TGTGCCAGCAGTACCGGACAGGGGGCGCGTGGCTACACCTTC. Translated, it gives CASSTGQGARGYTF.

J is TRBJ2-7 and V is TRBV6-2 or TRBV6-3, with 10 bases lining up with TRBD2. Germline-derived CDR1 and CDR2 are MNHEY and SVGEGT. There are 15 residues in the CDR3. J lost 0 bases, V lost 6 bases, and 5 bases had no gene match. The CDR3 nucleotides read TGTGCCAGCAGCCCCCTAGCGGGGGCCTCCTACGAGCAGTACGTC. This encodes CASSPLAGASYEQYV.

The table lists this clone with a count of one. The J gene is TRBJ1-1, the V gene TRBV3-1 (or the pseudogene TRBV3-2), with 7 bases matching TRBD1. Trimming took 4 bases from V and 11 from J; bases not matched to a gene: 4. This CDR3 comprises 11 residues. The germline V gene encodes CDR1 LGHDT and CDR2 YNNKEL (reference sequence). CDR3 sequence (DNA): TGTGCCAGCAGCCGGCAGGGGGAGGCTTTCTTT. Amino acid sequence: CASSRQGEAFF.

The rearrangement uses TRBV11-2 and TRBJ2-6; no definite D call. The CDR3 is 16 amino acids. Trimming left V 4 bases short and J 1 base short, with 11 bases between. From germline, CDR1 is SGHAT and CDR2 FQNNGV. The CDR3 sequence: CASSSSGWSGANVLTF. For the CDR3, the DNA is TGTGCCAGCAGCTCCTCCGGGTGGTCTGGGGCCAACGTCCTGACTTTC.

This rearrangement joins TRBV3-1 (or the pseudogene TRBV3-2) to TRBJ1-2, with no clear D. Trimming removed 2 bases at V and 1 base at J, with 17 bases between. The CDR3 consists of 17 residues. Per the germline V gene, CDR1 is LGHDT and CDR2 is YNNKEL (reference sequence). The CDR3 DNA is TGTGCCAGCAGCCAAATCTCTAATCCATGGAGTAACTATGGCTACACCTTC. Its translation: CASSQISNPWSNYGYTF.

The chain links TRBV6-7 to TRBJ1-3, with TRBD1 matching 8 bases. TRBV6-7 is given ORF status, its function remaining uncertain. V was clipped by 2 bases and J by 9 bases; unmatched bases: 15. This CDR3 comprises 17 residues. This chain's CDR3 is CASSYGRRTGGSATIYF. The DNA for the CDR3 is TGTGCCAGCAGTTACGGGAGGCGCACAGGGGGATCAGCCACCATATATTTT.

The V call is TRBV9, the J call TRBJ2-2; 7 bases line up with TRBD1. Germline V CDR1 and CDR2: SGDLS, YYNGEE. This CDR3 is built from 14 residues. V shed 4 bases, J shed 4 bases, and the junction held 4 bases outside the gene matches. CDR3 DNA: TGTGCCAGCAGCACCCGGACAGGCACCGGGGAGCTGTTTTTT. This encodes CASSTRTGTGELFF. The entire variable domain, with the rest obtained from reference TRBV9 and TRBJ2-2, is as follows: DSGVTQTPKHLITATGQRVTLRCSPRSGDLSVYWYQQSLDQGLQFLIQYYNGEERAKGNILERFSAQQFPDLHSELNLSSLELGDSALYFCASSTRTGTGELFFGEGSRLTVL.

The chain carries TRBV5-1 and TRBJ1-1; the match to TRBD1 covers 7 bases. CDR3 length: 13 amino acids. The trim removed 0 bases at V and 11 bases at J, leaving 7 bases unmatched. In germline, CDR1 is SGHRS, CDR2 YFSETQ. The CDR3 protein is CASSLEQGLLAFF. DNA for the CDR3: TGCGCCAGCAGCTTGGAACAGGGGCTTTTGGCTTTCTTT.

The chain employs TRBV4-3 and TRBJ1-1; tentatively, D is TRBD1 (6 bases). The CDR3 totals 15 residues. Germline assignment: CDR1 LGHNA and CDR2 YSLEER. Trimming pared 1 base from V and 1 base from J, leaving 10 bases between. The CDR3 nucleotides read TGCGCCAGCAGCCAAGGATTGACAGGGAACACTGAAGCTTTCTTT. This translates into CASSQGLTGNTEAFF.

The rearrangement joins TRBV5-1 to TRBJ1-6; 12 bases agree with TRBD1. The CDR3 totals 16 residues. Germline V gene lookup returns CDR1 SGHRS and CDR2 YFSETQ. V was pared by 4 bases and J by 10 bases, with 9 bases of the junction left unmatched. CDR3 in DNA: TGCGCCAGCAGCGTTACTGTGGGACAGGGGGCATCACCCCTCCACTTT. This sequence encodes CASSVTVGQGASPLHF.

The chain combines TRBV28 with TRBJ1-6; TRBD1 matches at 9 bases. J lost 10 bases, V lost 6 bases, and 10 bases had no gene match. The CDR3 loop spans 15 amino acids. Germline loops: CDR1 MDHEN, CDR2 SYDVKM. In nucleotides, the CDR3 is TGTGCCAGCAGGCAAGGACAGGGGACCGGGTCACCCCTCCACTTT. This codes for CASRQGQGTGSPLHF.

CDR3 DNA: TGTGCCAGCAGTGAACAGTTCAGGCCGGCTTTCTTT. Residues: CASSEQFRPAFF. V is TRBV25-1 and J is TRBJ1-1; D ambiguous. Trimming took off 2 bases at V and 11 bases at J, with 12 bases between the two ends. The CDR3 length is 12 residues. Germline V gene sequence: CDR1 MGHDK, CDR2 SYGVNS.

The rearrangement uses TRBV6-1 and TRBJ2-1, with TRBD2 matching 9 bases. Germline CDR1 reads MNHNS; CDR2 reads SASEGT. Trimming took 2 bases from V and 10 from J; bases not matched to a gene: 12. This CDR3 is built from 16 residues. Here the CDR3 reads CASSESGGGAYREQFF. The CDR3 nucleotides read TGTGCCAGCAGTGAATCGGGCGGGGGGGCCTATCGGGAGCAGTTCTTC.

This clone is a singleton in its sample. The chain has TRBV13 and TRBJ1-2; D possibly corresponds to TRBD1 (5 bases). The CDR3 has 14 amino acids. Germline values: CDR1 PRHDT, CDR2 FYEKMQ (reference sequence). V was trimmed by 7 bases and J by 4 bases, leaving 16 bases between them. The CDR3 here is CASIRGGGGYGYTF. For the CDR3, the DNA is TGTGCCAGCATTCGTGGCGGGGGAGGCTATGGCTACACCTTC.

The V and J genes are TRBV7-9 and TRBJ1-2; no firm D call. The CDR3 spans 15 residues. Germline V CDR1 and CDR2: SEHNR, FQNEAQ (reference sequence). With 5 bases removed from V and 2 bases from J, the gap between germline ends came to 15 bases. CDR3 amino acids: CASSDKNTVNYGYTF. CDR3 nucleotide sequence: TGTGCCAGCAGCGATAAAAATACAGTAAACTATGGCTACACCTTC. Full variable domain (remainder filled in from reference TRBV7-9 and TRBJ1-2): DTGVSQNPRHKITKRGQNVTFRCDPISEHNRLYWYRQTLGQGPEFLTYFQNEAQLEKSRLLSDRFSAERPKGSFSTLEIQRTEQGDSAMYLCASSDKNTVNYGYTFGSGTRLTVV.

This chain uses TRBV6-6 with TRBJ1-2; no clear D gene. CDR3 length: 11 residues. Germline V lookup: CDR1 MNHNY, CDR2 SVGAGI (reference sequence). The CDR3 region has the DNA TGTGATGGAGGAGTAAACTATGGCTACACCTTC. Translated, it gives CDGGVNYGYTF.

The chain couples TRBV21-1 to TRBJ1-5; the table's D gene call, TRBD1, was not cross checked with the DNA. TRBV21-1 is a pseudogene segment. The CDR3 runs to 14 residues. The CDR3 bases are TGTGCCAGCAGCTCCCGGACAGGAAGGGGGTCCTCGCATTTT. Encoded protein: CASSSRTGRGSSHF.